This record concerns one T cell receptor (beta chain) sequence. Treatment defined: roughly 18 received Ad26.COV2.S at low or high dose, single or two shots; 5 received placebo; per-sample allocation not given. The investigators took samples on day 63 after the first vaccine or placebo injection. The data were obtained in a study of Ad26.COV2.S vaccination and SARS-CoV-2 variants. Germline V gene sequence: CDR1 SGHRS, CDR2 YFSETQ. With 3 bases removed from V and 4 bases from J, the gap between germline ends came to 8 bases. This CDR3 comprises 13 residues. The protocol was immunoSEQ multiplex PCR, while the TCRdb copy is restricted to in-frame clones and leaves out a portion. The repertoire holds about 350,000 clones, 70% to 90% seen once, with roughly 3.5% in the top ten.

This rearrangement joins TRBV5-1 to TRBJ2-1; the D is unclear. The source material was peripheral blood, sampled in a trial of Ad26.COV2.S vaccine versus placebo. The receptor comes from a person aged 18-65 years who received the Ad26.COV2.S COVID-19 vaccine or a placebo. DNA for the CDR3: TGCGCCAGCAGCTCCGACTTGTACAATGAGCAGTTCTTC. This encodes CASSSDLYNEQFF.